This section outlines one TCR beta chain sequence together with its context. Its antigen is undetermined. The assay was immunoSEQ multiplex PCR, and TCRdb's table has in-frame clones only and misses some. Among over 150,000 clones, around nine tenths were seen once, and the ten largest hold approximately 10%. This specimen belongs to a study of T cell responses to AZD1222 COVID-19 vaccine. Study observations and caveats: Donors were mostly white British, more females; clonal diversity possibly underestimated. None of the repertoires were sampled until the peak T cell response had passed. Increases in Spike-specific TCR breadth and depth were seen after two AZD1222 doses. Baseline antibody screening turned up just a handful of seropositive AZD1222 recipients.

After removal of 4 bases from V and 0 bases from J, the junction contained 12 bases not matched to a gene. The germline V gene has CDR1 SGHNT and CDR2 YYREEE (reference sequence). The CDR3 spans 19 residues. The TCR originated in an adult who received the AZD1222 COVID-19 vaccine. The rearrangement links TRBV5-4 to TRBJ2-3; 12 nucleotides line up with TRBD2. The sequences come from peripheral blood, collected 28 days after the second AZD1222 dose. The CDR3 spells CASSLRLWTSGTSTDTQYF. The CDR3 DNA is TGTGCCAGCAGCCTCCGCTTATGGACTAGCGGGACTAGCACAGATACGCAGTATTTT.